Presented here are 30 T cell receptor beta chains from one specimen sequenced in a study of T cells in tuberculosis. Assay: immunoSEQ multiplex PCR; the TCRdb copy retains only in-frame clones and omits some. The sample lists more than 35,000 clones, approximately 94% occurring once. Sequences were obtained from PBMCs. The receptors were gathered from a donor between 10 and 35 years old with latent tuberculosis or without tuberculosis infection. Some clones in this sample may be carry-over from other donors' samples.

This chain connects TRBV5-5 to TRBJ2-7; 7 bases align to TRBD1. The V gene end was trimmed by 2 bases and the J gene end by 0 bases; junction bases not matched to a gene: 5. Per germline, CDR1 SGHKS and CDR2 YYEKEE (reference sequence). The CDR3 runs to 15 residues. The CDR3 region is CASSFRQGDSYEQYV. The CDR3 nucleotides are TGTGCCAGCAGCTTTAGACAGGGAGACTCCTACGAGCAGTACGTC.

This sequence joins TRBV19 and TRBJ1-2, with 7 nucleotides matching TRBD1. Germline trimming cut 4 bases from V and 8 bases from J; bases unmatched to any gene: 13. The length of the CDR3 is 15 residues. CDR1 LNHDA and CDR2 SQIVND come from the germline V gene (reference sequence). The CDR3 DNA reads TGTGCCAGTAGTAGCTCCGGGACAGTGCAGGGGGGCTACACCTTC. The encoded protein is CASSSSGTVQGGYTF.

This clone was seen only once. The rearrangement links TRBV7-2 to TRBJ2-2; a weak D match, TRBD1 (5 bases). Trimming left V 2 bases short and J 4 bases short, with 14 bases between. The CDR3 consists of 16 residues. Germline CDR1 is SGHTA and CDR2 is FQGNSA. The CDR3 DNA reads as TGTGCCAGCAGCTTATATAGGACACTGATCACCGGGGAGCTGTTTTTT. The encoded protein is CASSLYRTLITGELFF.

This clone was seen a handful of times. The V call is TRBV5-8, the J call TRBJ2-7; 8 positions match TRBD2. Per the germline V gene, CDR1 is SGHTS and CDR2 is YDEGEE. The CDR3 sequence is 15 residues long. Trimming cost V 4 bases and J 2 bases; bases outside gene matches: 8. This CDR3 is CASSPRGGTPYEQYV. CDR3 DNA sequence: TGTGCCAGCAGCCCTCGGGGGGGGACACCCTACGAGCAGTACGTC.

J is TRBJ2-5 and V is TRBV19, with D possibly TRBD1 on 5 matching bases. Trimming left V 7 bases short and J 0 bases short, with 30 bases between. CDR3 length: 20 residues. Germline CDR1 reads LNHDA; CDR2 reads SQIVND (reference sequence). CDR3: CASTGSIESRPPGYQETQYF. The CDR3 coding sequence is TGTGCCAGTACCGGCAGCATTGAGTCGCGTCCTCCAGGGTACCAAGAGACCCAGTACTTC.

The rearrangement joins TRBV5-1 to TRBJ2-7, with D possibly matching TRBD1 (5 bases). The CDR3 totals 14 residues. V shed 5 bases and J shed 10 bases, with 22 bases lying between them. Germline CDR1 is SGHRS and CDR2 is YFSETQ. The DNA for the CDR3 is TGCGCCAGCAGTCCAGGGTGGGCGACCGACGGACAGTACGTC. It yields the protein CASSPGWATDGQYV.

The chain joins TRBV11-2 to TRBJ1-2; D is possibly TRBD1 (5 bases). The CDR3 totals 13 residues. V shed 5 bases and J shed 2 bases, with 9 bases lying between them. Germline CDR1 and CDR2: SGHAT and FQNNGV. CDR3 DNA: TGTGCCAGCAGCCGAGACAGAAACTATGGCTACACCTTC. Translating it yields CASSRDRNYGYTF.

Written as DNA, the CDR3 is TGTGCCAGCAGCTTACGCGGGGGGGCCGGGAATGAGCAGTTCTTC. Translated, it gives CASSLRGGAGNEQFF. The V and J genes are TRBV7-2 and TRBJ2-1; the match to TRBD2 covers 9 bases. CDR3 size: 15 residues. Per the germline V gene, CDR1 is SGHTA and CDR2 is FQGNSA. The trim removed 2 bases at V and 7 bases at J, leaving 6 bases unmatched.

The chain joins TRBV9 to TRBJ2-7, with no clear D. Trimming took off 3 bases at V and 0 bases at J, with 10 bases between the two ends. This CDR3 region has 14 residues. The V gene's germline CDR1 is SGDLS and CDR2 YYNGEE. This CDR3 is CASSDHLSSYEQYF. The CDR3, as DNA: TGTGCCAGCAGCGACCACTTGAGCTCCTACGAGCAGTACTTC.

This clone appeared a single time. The J gene is TRBJ1-5, the V gene TRBV30; D gene ambiguous. Germline-derived CDR1 and CDR2 are GTSNPN and SVGIG (reference sequence). CDR3 length: 13 amino acids. The V gene lost 1 base and the J gene lost 5 bases, with 9 bases spanning the gap. DNA for the CDR3: TGTGCCTGGAGTGGAGGGAGAGATCAGCCCCAGCATTTT. It is translated as CAWSGGRDQPQHF.

This clone was seen once. V is TRBV27 and J is TRBJ1-1, with 8 bases aligning to TRBD1. J was trimmed by 4 bases and V by 6 bases; bases with no gene match: 10. Germline CDR1 and CDR2: MNHEY and SMNVEV (reference sequence). CDR3 length: 15 amino acids. The CDR3 DNA sequence: TGTGCCAGCAGCTCCACCCAGGGGGCGGTCACTGAAGCTTTCTTT. It specifies CASSSTQGAVTEAFF.

This sequence joins TRBV4-3 and TRBJ2-7; the D gene is possibly TRBD1 (6 bases). V was pared by 0 bases and J by 8 bases, with 17 bases between. The germline V gene encodes CDR1 LGHNA and CDR2 YSLEER. This CDR3 region has 15 residues. In DNA, the CDR3 is TGCGCCAGCAGCCAAGATCTTTGGACAGCATTTCAGCAGTACTTC. Its translation: CASSQDLWTAFQQYF.

This chain's CDR3 is CASSLDAAGLGEQFF. In DNA, the CDR3 is TGTGCCAGCAGCTTAGATGCGGCAGGGTTGGGTGAGCAGTTCTTC. The V call is TRBV11-3, the J call TRBJ2-1, with a possible D match to TRBD1 (5 bases). Per germline, CDR1 SGHNT and CDR2 YENEEA. The V end lost 0 bases, the J end lost 9 bases, and 15 bases lay between the germline ends. This CDR3 region has 15 residues.

The chain is built from TRBV2 and TRBJ1-1; the D gene is possibly TRBD1 (6 bases). The length of the CDR3 is 14 residues. Germline V lookup: CDR1 SNHLY, CDR2 FYNNEI. With 5 bases removed from V and 0 bases from J, the gap between germline ends came to 10 bases. The CDR3 loop is CASSNQGLNTEAFF. CDR3 bases: TGTGCCAGCAGTAACCAGGGGCTGAACACTGAAGCTTTCTTT.

The V gene is TRBV27, the J gene TRBJ2-1, with D tentatively TRBD2 (7 bases). From germline, CDR1 is MNHEY and CDR2 SMNVEV (reference sequence). The CDR3 is 15 amino acids. V dropped 2 bases and J dropped 10 bases, with 18 bases sitting between them. The CDR3 region is CASSLRVIGGDEQFF. The CDR3 nucleotides are TGTGCCAGCAGTTTAAGAGTTATAGGGGGGGACGAGCAGTTCTTC.

The chain links TRBV2 to TRBJ2-2; TRBD2 aligns across 12 bases. The V gene's germline CDR1 is SNHLY and CDR2 FYNNEI. There are 16 residues in the CDR3. The ends lost 7 bases at V and 2 bases at J; junction bases unmatched: 5. CDR3 sequence (DNA): TGTGCCAGCAAGGGACTAGCGGGCAGTAACACCGGGGAGCTGTTTTTT. Amino acid sequence: CASKGLAGSNTGELFF.

CDR3 loop: CASSLTRIPLNTEAFF. The CDR3 DNA is TGTGCCAGCAGCTTAACCAGGATCCCCTTGAACACTGAAGCTTTCTTT. This chain links TRBV11-2 with TRBJ1-1, with D unresolved. Germline V gives CDR1 SGHAT, CDR2 FQNNGV. Trimming left V 2 bases short and J 0 bases short, with 13 bases between. This CDR3 has 16 amino acids.

This sequence joins TRBV5-8 and TRBJ1-1; D is unresolved. This CDR3 is built from 12 residues. CDR1 is SGHTS, CDR2 YDEGEE, per germline. The V gene lost 0 bases and the J gene lost 6 bases, with 6 bases spanning the gap. This chain's CDR3 is CASSLASAEAFF. CDR3 bases: TGTGCCAGCAGCTTGGCGTCAGCTGAAGCTTTCTTT.

This clone is a singleton in its sample. The chain joins TRBV7-2 to TRBJ2-2; D not resolved. V lost 3 bases and J 8 bases, leaving 7 bases between the germline ends. The CDR3 is made up of 12 amino acids. Germline V CDR1 and CDR2: SGHTA, FQGNSA. The CDR3 spells CASSLQRGELFF. CDR3 coding DNA: TGTGCCAGCAGCTTGCAGCGAGGGGAGCTGTTTTTT.

The gene calls are TRBV30 and TRBJ2-3; 8 nucleotides line up with TRBD2. CDR3 length: 16 amino acids. Trimming took 3 bases from V and 3 from J; bases not matched to a gene: 11. Germline-derived CDR1 and CDR2 are GTSNPN and SVGIG (reference sequence). The CDR3 coding sequence is TGTGCCTGGAGGGTAACGGGGGGGATCTTAACAGATACGCAGTATTTT. This translates into CAWRVTGGILTDTQYF.

The chain's CDR3 is CASSESAGGPDNEQFF. CDR3 in DNA: TGTGCCAGCAGTGAGAGCGCGGGGGGGCCTGATAATGAGCAGTTCTTC. The rearrangement joins TRBV2 to TRBJ2-1, with 9 positions matching TRBD2. CDR1 and CDR2 from the germline V gene are SNHLY and FYNNEI. There are 16 residues in the CDR3. The V gene end was trimmed by 3 bases and the J gene end by 7 bases; junction bases not matched to a gene: 10.

This sequence joins TRBV5-4 and TRBJ1-1, with 7 nucleotides matching TRBD1. After removal of 8 bases from V and 10 bases from J, the junction contained 8 bases not matched to a gene. The CDR3 runs 11 residues. The germline V gene encodes CDR1 SGHNT and CDR2 YYREEE (reference sequence). In DNA, the CDR3 is TGTGCCAGTAGCAGCCGGGACAGAGCTTTCTTT. Protein sequence: CASSSRDRAFF.

The V call is TRBV5-8, the J call TRBJ1-5; D remains unclear. Germline V CDR1 and CDR2: SGHTS, YDEGEE. V was pared by 2 bases and J by 0 bases, with 9 bases between. The CDR3 loop spans 15 amino acids. The CDR3 protein is CASSFEGSSNQPQHF. The CDR3 coding sequence is TGTGCCAGCAGCTTCGAAGGGAGTAGCAATCAGCCCCAGCATTTT.

The rearrangement joins TRBV19 to TRBJ1-4, with D possibly matching TRBD1 (5 bases). The V end lost 4 bases, the J end lost 2 bases, and 17 bases lay between the germline ends. CDR3 length equals 17 residues. Germline-derived CDR1 and CDR2 are LNHDA and SQIVND (reference sequence). The CDR3: CASSTPQQVRTNEKLFF. The CDR3, as DNA: TGTGCCAGTAGTACCCCCCAACAGGTTCGGACTAATGAAAAACTGTTTTTT.

The chain joins TRBV5-1 to TRBJ2-1, with D hard to call. The CDR3 consists of 15 residues. V dropped 2 bases and J dropped 4 bases, with 13 bases sitting between them. From germline, CDR1 is SGHRS and CDR2 YFSETQ. CDR3 in amino acids: CASSFRVLSYNEQFF. The CDR3 nucleotides read TGCGCCAGCAGCTTCCGAGTTTTGAGTTACAATGAGCAGTTCTTC.

The V and J genes are TRBV30 and TRBJ1-6; D is ambiguous. The V end lost 2 bases, the J end lost 7 bases, and 9 bases lay between the germline ends. This CDR3 region has 13 residues. Germline CDR1 GTSNPN, CDR2 SVGIG (reference sequence). In DNA, the CDR3 is TGTGCCTGGAGTAGGTCCGGGAATTCACCCCTCCACTTT. Its translation is CAWSRSGNSPLHF.

The chain employs TRBV7-2 and TRBJ1-3; a weak D match, TRBD1 (5 bases). The CDR3 extends over 15 amino acids. The V gene lost 6 bases and the J gene lost 2 bases, with 14 bases spanning the gap. Germline CDR1 reads SGHTA; CDR2 reads FQGNSA. The CDR3 nucleotides read TGTGCCAGCAGTACCACAGGTTCAGCTGGAAACACCATATATTTT. Amino acids: CASSTTGSAGNTIYF.

V usage is TRBV25-1 and J usage is TRBJ2-1; D is perhaps TRBD1 (7 bases). In germline, CDR1 is MGHDK, CDR2 SYGVNS. Trimming shortened V by 4 bases and J by 10 bases, and 11 bases separated the two germline ends. This CDR3 has 12 residues. CDR3 in amino acids: CASSVQGGEQFF. The CDR3 coding sequence is TGTGCCAGCAGTGTGCAGGGGGGCGAGCAGTTCTTC.

The rearrangement joins TRBV19 to TRBJ1-1, with 10 bases that match TRBD1. CDR3 length: 15 residues. Germline-derived CDR1 and CDR2 are LNHDA and SQIVND (reference sequence). Trimming removed 4 bases from V and 8 bases from J; junction bases left unmatched: 10. DNA of the CDR3: TGTGCCAGTAGTAGAAGGGGACAGGGGTGGACCGAAGCTTTCTTT. Protein sequence: CASSRRGQGWTEAFF.

V and J are TRBV27 and TRBJ1-6; no firm D call. The germline V gene encodes CDR1 MNHEY and CDR2 SMNVEV (reference sequence). There are 13 residues in the CDR3. V gave up 3 bases and J gave up 13 bases, with 13 bases separating them. CDR3 coding DNA: TGTGCCAGCAGTTTCGGGCCCTCTAGCCCCCTCCACTTT. It yields the protein CASSFGPSSPLHF.